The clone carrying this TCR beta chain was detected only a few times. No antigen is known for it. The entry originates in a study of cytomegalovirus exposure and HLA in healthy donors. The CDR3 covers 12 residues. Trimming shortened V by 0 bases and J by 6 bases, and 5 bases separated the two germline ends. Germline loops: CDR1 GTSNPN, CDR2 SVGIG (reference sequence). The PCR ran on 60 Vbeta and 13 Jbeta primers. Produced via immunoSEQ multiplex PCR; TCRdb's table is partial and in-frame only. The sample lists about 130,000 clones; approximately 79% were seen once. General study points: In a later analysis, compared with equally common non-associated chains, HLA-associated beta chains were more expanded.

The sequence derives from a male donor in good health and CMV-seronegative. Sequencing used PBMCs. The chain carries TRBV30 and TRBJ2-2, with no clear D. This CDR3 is CAWSVLAGELFF. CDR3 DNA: TGTGCCTGGAGTGTACTCGCCGGGGAGCTGTTTTTT. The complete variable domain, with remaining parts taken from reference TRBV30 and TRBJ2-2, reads SQTIHQWPATLVQPVGSPLSLECTVEGTSNPNLYWYRQAAGRGLQLLFYSVGIGQISSEVPQNLSASRPQDRQFILSSKKLLLSDSGFYLCAWSVLAGELFFGEGSRLTVL.